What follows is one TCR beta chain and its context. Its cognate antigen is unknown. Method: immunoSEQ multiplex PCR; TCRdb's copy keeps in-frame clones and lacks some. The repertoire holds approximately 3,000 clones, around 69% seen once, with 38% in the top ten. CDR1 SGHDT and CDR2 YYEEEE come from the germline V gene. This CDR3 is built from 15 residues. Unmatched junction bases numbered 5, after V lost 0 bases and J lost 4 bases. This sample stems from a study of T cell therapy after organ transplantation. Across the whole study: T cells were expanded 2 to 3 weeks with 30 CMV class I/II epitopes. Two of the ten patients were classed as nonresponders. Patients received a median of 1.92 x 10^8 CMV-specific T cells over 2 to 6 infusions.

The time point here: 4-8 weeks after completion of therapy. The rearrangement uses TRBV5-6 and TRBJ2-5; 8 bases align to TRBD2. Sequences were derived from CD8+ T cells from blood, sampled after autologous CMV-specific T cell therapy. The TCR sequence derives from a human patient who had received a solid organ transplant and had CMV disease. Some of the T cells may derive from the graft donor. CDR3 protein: CASSLGAAGGETQYF. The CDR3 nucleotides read TGTGCCAGCAGCTTGGGGGCTGCGGGAGGAGAGACCCAGTACTTC.